These T cell receptor beta chains were read from a single sample in a study of human T cells and chemical hapten exposure. One entry per CDR3 protein, called by TCRdb with MiXCR from the RACE reads. The sample holds approximately 88,000 distinct CDR3 sequences, 10% to 15% seen once. The specimen was whole blood, collected in connection with sensitization to the hapten diphenylcyclopropenone (DPC). The receptors shown here come from a woman aged 45-65 years with alopecia areata. Some clones in this sample may be carry-over from other donors' samples. The CDR3 runs from the conserved cysteine through the conserved F or W. D genes are given only for firm matches. For some rows the clone size is stated as once, few or many, or as a class when expanded; others skip it.

j_call,d_call,v_call,clone_size,cdr3_nt,cdr3_aa
TRBJ2-1,TRBD1,TRBV5-1,-,TGCGCCAGCAGCAACGGACAGGGATACAATGAGCAGTTCTTC,CASSNGQGYNEQFF
TRBJ2-7,-,TRBV20-1,few,TGCAGTGCGATAAGACAGAACTCACCCTACGAGCAGTACTTC,CSAIRQNSPYEQYF
TRBJ1-5,-,TRBV2,many,TGTGCCAGCAGTGAAACAAATGGCTTCAATCAGCCCCAGCATTTT,CASSETNGFNQPQHF
TRBJ1-2,TRBD1,TRBV20-1,-,TGCAGTGCTAGTCAGGGGGTTAATGGCTACACCTTC,CSASQGVNGYTF
TRBJ2-7,-,TRBV29-1,-,TGCAGCGCCTCCAGGGGACCCTACGAGCAGTACTTC,CSASRGPYEQYF
TRBJ1-5,-,TRBV7-6,few,TGTGCCAGCAGCTTGGGGTCCGATCAGCCCCAGCATTTT,CASSLGSDQPQHF
TRBJ1-6,TRBD1,TRBV4-1,-,TGCGCCAGCAGCCAAGAAGGAGATGCAGGGGGCTGGTCACCCCTCCACTTT,CASSQEGDAGGWSPLHF
TRBJ2-7,-,TRBV6-5,many,TGTGCCAGTTCCCGGGCCCTCGGGACCTACGAGCAGTACTTC,CASSRALGTYEQYF
TRBJ2-1,TRBD2,TRBV9,-,TGTGCCAGCAGCGAGCTACCTAGCGGGAGCTACAATGAGCAGTTCTTC,CASSELPSGSYNEQFF
TRBJ2-1,-,TRBV20-1,-,TGCAGTGCCACCAGTAGATGGGATTATGAGCAGTTCTTC,CSATSRWDYEQFF
TRBJ1-6,-,TRBV7-8,many,TGTGCCAGCAGTTATGATTCCAGGGGTAATTCACCCCTCCACTTT,CASSYDSRGNSPLHF
TRBJ2-2,TRBD2,TRBV5-1,-,TGCGCCAGCAGCTCCGGACTAGCGGGAGGGGACACCGGGGAGCTGTTTTTT,CASSSGLAGGDTGELFF
TRBJ2-3,-,TRBV7-9,-,TGTGCCAGCAACAGCTTTCCGGGATTAACATTCGCAGATACGCAGTATTTT,CASNSFPGLTFADTQYF
TRBJ2-1,-,TRBV29-1,many,TGCAGCTCCAGGAGGGGGGTCGATGAAAATGAGCAGTTCTTC,CSSRRGVDENEQFF
TRBJ1-2,TRBD1,TRBV3-1,many,TGTGCCAGCAGCCGAGGGACAGGGATCCAGTATGGCTACACCTTC,CASSRGTGIQYGYTF